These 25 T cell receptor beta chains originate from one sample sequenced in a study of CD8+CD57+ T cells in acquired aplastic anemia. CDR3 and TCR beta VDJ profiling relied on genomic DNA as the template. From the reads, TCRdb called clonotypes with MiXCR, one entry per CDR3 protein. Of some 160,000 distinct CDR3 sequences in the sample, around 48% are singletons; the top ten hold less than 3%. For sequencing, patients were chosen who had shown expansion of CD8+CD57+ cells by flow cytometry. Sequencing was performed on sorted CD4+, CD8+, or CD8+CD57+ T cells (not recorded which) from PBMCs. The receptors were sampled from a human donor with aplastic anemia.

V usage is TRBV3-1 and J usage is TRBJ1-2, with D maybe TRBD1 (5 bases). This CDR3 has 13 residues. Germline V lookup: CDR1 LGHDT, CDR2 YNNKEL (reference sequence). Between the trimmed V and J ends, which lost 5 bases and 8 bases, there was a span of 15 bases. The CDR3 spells CASSNGGGLGYTF. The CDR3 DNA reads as TGTGCCAGCAGCAACGGGGGAGGGTTAGGCTACACCTTC.

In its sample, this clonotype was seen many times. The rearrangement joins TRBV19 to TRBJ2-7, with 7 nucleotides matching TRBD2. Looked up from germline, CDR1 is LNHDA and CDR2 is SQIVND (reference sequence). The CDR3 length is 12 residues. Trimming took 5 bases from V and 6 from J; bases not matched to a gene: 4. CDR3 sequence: CASSGRVGEQYF. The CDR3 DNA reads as TGTGCCAGTAGTGGGAGGGTTGGCGAGCAGTACTTC. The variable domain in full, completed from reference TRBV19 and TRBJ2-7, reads DGGITQSPKYLFRKEGQNVTLSCEQNLNHDAMYWYRQDPGQGLRLIYYSQIVNDFQKGDIAEGYSVSREKKESFPLTVTSAQKNPTAFYLCASSGRVGEQYFGPGTRLTVT.

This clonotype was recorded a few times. In DNA form, the CDR3 reads TGTGCCAGCAGTCCCGTGCCAGGGAACACTGAAGCTTTCTTT. It yields the protein CASSPVPGNTEAFF. The chain employs TRBV2 and TRBJ1-1, with unresolved D. The length of the CDR3 is 14 residues. The V gene lost 5 bases and the J gene lost 1 base, with 11 bases spanning the gap. Germline lookup yields CDR1 SNHLY and CDR2 FYNNEI.

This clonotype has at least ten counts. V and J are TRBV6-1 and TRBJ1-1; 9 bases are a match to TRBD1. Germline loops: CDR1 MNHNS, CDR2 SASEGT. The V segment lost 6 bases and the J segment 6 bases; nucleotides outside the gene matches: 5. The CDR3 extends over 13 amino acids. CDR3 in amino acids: CASRYTGGPEAFF. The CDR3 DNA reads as TGTGCCAGCAGGTACACAGGGGGCCCTGAAGCTTTCTTT.

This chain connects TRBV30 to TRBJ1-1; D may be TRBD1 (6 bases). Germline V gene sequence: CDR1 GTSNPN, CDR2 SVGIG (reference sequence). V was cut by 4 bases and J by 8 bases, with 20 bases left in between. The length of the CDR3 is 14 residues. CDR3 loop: CAWNNGGGQLEAFF. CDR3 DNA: TGTGCCTGGAATAATGGGGGCGGACAGTTAGAAGCTTTCTTT.

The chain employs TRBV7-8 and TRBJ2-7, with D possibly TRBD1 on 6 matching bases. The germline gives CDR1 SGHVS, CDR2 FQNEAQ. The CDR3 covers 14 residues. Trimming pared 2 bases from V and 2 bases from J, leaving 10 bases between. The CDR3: CASSLNRATYEQYF. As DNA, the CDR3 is TGTGCCAGCAGCTTAAACAGGGCGACCTACGAGCAGTACTTC.

CDR3 in DNA: TGTGCCAGCCTGTTGAGCGCCAGGCTCATTTCTGGGGCCAACGTCCTGACTTTC. Amino acids: CASLLSARLISGANVLTF. This chain joins TRBV6-1 and TRBJ2-6; D call uncertain. V was cut by 8 bases and J by 1 base, with 21 bases left in between. Germline V lookup: CDR1 MNHNS, CDR2 SASEGT. The CDR3 runs to 18 residues.

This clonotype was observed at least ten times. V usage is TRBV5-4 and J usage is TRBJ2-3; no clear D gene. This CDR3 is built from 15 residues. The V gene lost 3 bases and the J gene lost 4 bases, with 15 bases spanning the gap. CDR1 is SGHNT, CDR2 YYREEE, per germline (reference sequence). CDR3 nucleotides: TGTGCCAGCAGCTGGGGTAAACCTCGGGCAGATACGCAGTATTTT. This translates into CASSWGKPRADTQYF.

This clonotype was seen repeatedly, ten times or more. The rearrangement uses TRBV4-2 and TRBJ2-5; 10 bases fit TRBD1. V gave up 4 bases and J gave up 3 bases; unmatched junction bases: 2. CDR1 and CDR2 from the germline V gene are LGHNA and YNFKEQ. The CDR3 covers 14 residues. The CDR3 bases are TGTGCCAGCAGCCCCGGGACAGGGGAAGAGACCCAGTACTTC. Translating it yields CASSPGTGEETQYF.

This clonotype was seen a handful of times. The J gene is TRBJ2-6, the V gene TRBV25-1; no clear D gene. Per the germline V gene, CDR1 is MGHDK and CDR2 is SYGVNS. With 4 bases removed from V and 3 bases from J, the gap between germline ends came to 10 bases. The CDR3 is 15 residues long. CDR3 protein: CASSVGTVGANVLTF. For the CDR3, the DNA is TGTGCCAGCAGTGTTGGAACCGTTGGGGCCAACGTCCTGACTTTC.

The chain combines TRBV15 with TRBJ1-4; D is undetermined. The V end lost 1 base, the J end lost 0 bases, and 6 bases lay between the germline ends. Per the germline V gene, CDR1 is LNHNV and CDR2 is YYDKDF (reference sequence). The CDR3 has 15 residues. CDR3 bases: TGTGCCACCAGCAGAGTCGACCCAACTAATGAAAAACTGTTTTTT. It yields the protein CATSRVDPTNEKLFF.

The CDR3 region has the DNA TGTGCCAGCAGCCCGGGAGGGGGTTTAGAGACCCAGTACTTC. Translation gives CASSPGGGLETQYF. This sequence joins TRBV7-3 and TRBJ2-5; 8 positions agree with TRBD2. The CDR3 extends over 14 amino acids. Germline V gene lookup returns CDR1 SGHTA and CDR2 FQGTGA. The trim removed 5 bases at V and 4 bases at J, leaving 6 bases unmatched.

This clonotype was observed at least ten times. The CDR3 spells CASSFGAGLLYEQYF. DNA for the CDR3: TGTGCCAGCAGCTTTGGGGCAGGCCTTTTGTACGAGCAGTACTTC. The genes are TRBV5-4 and TRBJ2-7; maybe TRBD1 (5 bases). The CDR3 covers 15 residues. Germline V gives CDR1 SGHNT, CDR2 YYREEE (reference sequence). V shed 2 bases and J shed 4 bases, with 16 bases lying between them.

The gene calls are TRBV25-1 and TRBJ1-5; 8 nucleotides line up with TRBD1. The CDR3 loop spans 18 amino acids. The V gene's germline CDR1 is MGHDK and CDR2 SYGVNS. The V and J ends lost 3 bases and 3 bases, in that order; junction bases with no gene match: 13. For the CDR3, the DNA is TGTGCCAGCAGTGAGAATCAGGGGGCTGCCTTAGACAATCAGCCCCAGCATTTT. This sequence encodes CASSENQGAALDNQPQHF.

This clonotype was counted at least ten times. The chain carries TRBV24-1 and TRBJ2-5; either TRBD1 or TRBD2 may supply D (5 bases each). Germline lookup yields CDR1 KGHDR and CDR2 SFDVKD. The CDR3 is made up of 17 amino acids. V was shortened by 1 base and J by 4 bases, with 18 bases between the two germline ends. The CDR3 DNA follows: TGTGCCACCAGTGATTTTGGAACCGGGGCGGGTCGAGAGACCCAGTACTTC. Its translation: CATSDFGTGAGRETQYF.

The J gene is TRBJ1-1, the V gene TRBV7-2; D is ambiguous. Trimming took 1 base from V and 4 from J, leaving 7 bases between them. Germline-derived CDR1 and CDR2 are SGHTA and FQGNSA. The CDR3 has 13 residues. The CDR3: CASSLEGLTEAFF. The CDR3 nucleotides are TGTGCCAGCAGCTTAGAAGGGCTCACTGAAGCTTTCTTT.

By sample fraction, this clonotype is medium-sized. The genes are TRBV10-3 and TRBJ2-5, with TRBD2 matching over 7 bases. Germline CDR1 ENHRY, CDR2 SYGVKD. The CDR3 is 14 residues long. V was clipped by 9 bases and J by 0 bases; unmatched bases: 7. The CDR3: CAIQLAAYQETQYF. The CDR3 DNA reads TGTGCCATTCAGCTAGCGGCATACCAAGAGACCCAGTACTTC.

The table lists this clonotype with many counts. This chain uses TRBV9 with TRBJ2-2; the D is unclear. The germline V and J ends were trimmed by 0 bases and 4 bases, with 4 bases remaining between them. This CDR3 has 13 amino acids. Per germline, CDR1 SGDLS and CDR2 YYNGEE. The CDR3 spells CASSVVGTGELFF. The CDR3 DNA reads TGTGCCAGCAGCGTAGTGGGCACCGGGGAGCTGTTTTTT.

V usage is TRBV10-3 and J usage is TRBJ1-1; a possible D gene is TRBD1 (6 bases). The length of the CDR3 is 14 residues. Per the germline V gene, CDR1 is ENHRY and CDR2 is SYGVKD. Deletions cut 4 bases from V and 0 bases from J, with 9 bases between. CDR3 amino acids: CAISARDMNTEAFF. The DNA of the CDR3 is TGTGCCATCAGTGCCCGGGACATGAACACTGAAGCTTTCTTT.

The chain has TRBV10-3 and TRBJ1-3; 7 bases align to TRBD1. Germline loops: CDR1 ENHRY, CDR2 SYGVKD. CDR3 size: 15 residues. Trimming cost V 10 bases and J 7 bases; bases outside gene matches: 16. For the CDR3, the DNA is TGTGCCAGCAGCCGGGACGCCGGACAGGCGAACACCATATATTTT. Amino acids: CASSRDAGQANTIYF.

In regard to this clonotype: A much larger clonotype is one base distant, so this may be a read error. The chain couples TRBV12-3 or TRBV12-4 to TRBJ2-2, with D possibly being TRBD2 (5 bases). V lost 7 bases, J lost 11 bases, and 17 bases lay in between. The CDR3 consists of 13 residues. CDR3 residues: CASNFRPSGELFF. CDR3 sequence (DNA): TGTGCCAGCAATTTCAGACCTTCGGGAGAGCTGTTTTTT.

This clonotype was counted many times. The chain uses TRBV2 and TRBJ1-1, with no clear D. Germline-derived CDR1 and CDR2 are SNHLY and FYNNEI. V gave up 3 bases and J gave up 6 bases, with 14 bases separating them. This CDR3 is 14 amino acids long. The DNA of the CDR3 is TGTGCCAGCAGTGATTGGGGTGAAATCTCTGAAGCTTTCTTT. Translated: CASSDWGEISEAFF.

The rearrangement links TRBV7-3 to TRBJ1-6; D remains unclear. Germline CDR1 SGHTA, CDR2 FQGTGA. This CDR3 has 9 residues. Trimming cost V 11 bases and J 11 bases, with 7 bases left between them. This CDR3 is CAGITPLHF. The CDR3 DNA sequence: TGTGCCGGTATTACACCCCTCCACTTT.

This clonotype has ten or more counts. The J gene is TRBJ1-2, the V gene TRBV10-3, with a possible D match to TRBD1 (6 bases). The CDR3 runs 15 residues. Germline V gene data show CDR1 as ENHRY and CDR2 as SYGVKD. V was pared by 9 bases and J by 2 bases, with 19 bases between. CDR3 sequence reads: CAIFVQGHVNYGYTF. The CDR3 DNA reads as TGTGCCATTTTCGTGCAGGGACACGTAAACTATGGCTACACCTTC.

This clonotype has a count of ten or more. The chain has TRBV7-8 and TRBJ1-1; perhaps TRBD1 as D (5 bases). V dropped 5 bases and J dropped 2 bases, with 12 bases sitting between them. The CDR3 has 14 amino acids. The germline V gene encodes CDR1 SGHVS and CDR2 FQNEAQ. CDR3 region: CASSAREVNTEAFF. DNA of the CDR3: TGTGCCAGCAGCGCCAGGGAGGTTAACACTGAAGCTTTCTTT.